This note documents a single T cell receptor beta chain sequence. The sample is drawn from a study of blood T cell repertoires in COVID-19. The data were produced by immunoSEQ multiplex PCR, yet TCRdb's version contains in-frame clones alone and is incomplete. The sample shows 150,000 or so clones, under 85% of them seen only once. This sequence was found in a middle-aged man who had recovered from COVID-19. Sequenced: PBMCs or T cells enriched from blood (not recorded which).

The CDR3 region is CASSQWRGKLFF. CDR3 sequence (DNA): TGTGCCAGCAGCCAATGGCGGGGGAAACTGTTTTTT. The chain is built from TRBV3-1 (or the pseudogene TRBV3-2) and TRBJ1-4, with a tentative D call TRBD1 (5 bases). This CDR3 comprises 12 residues. V lost 2 bases to trimming and J lost 11 bases, with 9 bases between them. Germline V gives CDR1 LGHDT, CDR2 YNNKEL (reference sequence).